This is a list of T cell receptor beta chains from one sample in a study of T cells in Graves' hyperthyroidism and ophthalmopathy. TCRdb reanalysed the multiplex PCR reads using MiXCR and keeps one entry per CDR3 protein. Among hundreds of thousands of distinct CDR3 sequences listed, under 60% were seen once. The sequencing sample was made of peripheral blood or thyroid tissue (not recorded which). The source of these receptors is a woman aged 18-30 years with Graves' hyperthyroidism. The conserved cysteine and the conserved F or W are not part of the CDR3 here.

>TRBJ1-4|TRBV25-1
ASSREGANEKLF
>TRBJ1-3|TRBV12-3/TRBV12-4
ASSRQSGNTIY
>TRBJ2-7|TRBV5-1
ASSPQALASYEQY
>TRBJ2-7|TRBV19
ASSIITGPYEQY
>TRBJ2-2|TRBV2
ASSKVGQIGELF
>TRBJ1-2|TRBV7-2
ASSFAGGDYGYT
>TRBJ1-3|TRBV7-9
ASSQEGGPGNTIY
>TRBJ1-1|TRBV2
ASSSSLGVEAF
>TRBJ1-2|TRBV25-1
ASRGSPNYGYT
>TRBJ1-2|TRBV5-5
ASSLQTDRNYGYT
>TRBJ2-7|TRBV2
ASRRREASYKQY
>TRBJ2-5|TRBV6-6
ASSESREWETQY
>TRBJ1-1|TRBV2
ASSLKTGMNTEAF
>TRBJ1-2|TRBV29-1
SVEDRGTGGGYGYT
>TRBJ1-4|TRBV29-1
SVDRGQNEKLF
>TRBJ1-6|TRBV25-1
ASSYLRGNNSPLH
>TRBJ2-2|TRBV7-8
ASSPTGLAVNTGELF
>TRBJ1-1|TRBV29-1
SVTGVNTEAF
>TRBJ2-3|TRBV10-2
ASGEGTDTQY
>TRBJ2-7|TRBV6-6
ASTPGTASYEQY
>TRBJ2-5|TRBV4-2
ASSQDSSGGQETQY
>TRBJ1-2|TRBV10-3
AISENRGRDYGYT
>TRBJ2-2|TRBV20-1
SARENGPVSGELF
>TRBJ1-1|TRBV15
ATSRETGDNEAF
>TRBJ1-2|TRBV2
ASSDWEPNYGYT
>TRBJ2-7|TRBV19
ASGGLATYEQY
>TRBJ1-1|TRBV7-9
ASSPSVNTEAF